Presented here are 16 T cell receptor beta chains from one specimen sequenced in a study of Tregs in tolerant kidney transplant recipients. Measured with immunoSEQ multiplex PCR; TCRdb has only the in-frame clones, and not every one. The data hold about 77,000 clones, with roughly 98% observed a single time. The source was CD4+ T cells from blood, collected before the transplant. Every receptor here comes from a human donor who received a combined kidney and bone marrow transplant.

This clone appeared a single time. The CDR3 sequence is CASSPLAKRGEQYF. The CDR3 DNA follows: TGTGCCAGCAGTCCTCTAGCAAAGAGAGGGGAGCAGTACTTC. The chain is built from TRBV27 and TRBJ2-7, with D tentatively TRBD2 (5 bases). Germline CDR1 MNHEY, CDR2 SMNVEV (reference sequence). The CDR3 loop spans 14 amino acids. V was pared by 5 bases and J by 7 bases, with 18 bases between.

The V call is TRBV5-1, the J call TRBJ2-2, with TRBD1 as a possible D gene (5 bases). CDR1 and CDR2 from the germline V gene are SGHRS and YFSETQ. The CDR3 runs 14 residues. V lost 0 bases and J 4 bases, leaving 7 bases between the germline ends. The CDR3 protein is CASSLGRGTGELFF. Here the CDR3 DNA reads TGCGCCAGCAGCTTGGGAAGGGGCACCGGGGAGCTGTTTTTT.

CDR3 DNA sequence: TGTGCCAGCAGTCCCTCCATTCGAGGCAAGCAGTTCTTC. Translation: CASSPSIRGKQFF. V is TRBV2 and J is TRBJ2-1; the D is unclear. CDR1 and CDR2 from the germline V gene are SNHLY and FYNNEI. This CDR3 has 13 residues. V lost 5 bases to trimming and J lost 11 bases, with 16 bases between them.

This chain links TRBV19 with TRBJ2-7, with 7 bases that match TRBD2. The CDR3 totals 15 residues. Trimming at V came to 3 bases and at J to 2 bases, leaving 7 bases not matched to a gene. Germline values: CDR1 LNHDA, CDR2 SQIVND (reference sequence). The CDR3 loop is CASSMSGTPPYEQYF. CDR3 nucleotides: TGTGCCAGTAGTATGAGCGGGACGCCCCCCTACGAGCAGTACTTC.

This clone was detected once. This chain uses TRBV2 with TRBJ2-2; D is unresolved. The length of the CDR3 is 14 residues. V was trimmed by 4 bases and J by 1 base, leaving 7 bases between them. Germline values: CDR1 SNHLY, CDR2 FYNNEI. The CDR3 here is CASSVAGNTGELFF. CDR3 nucleotide sequence: TGTGCCAGCAGTGTCGCAGGGAACACCGGGGAGCTGTTTTTT. Combining the CDR3 with reference TRBV2 and TRBJ2-2 gives the whole variable domain EPEVTQTPSHQVTQMGQEVILRCVPISNHLYFYWYRQILGQKVEFLVSFYNNEISEKSEIFDDQFSVERPDGSNFTLKIRSTKLEDSAMYFCASSVAGNTGELFFGEGSRLTVL.

For the CDR3, the DNA is TGTGCCAGCAGAGCATCCAGCGGGGGCTATGGCTACACCTTC. Its protein is CASRASSGGYGYTF. The chain has TRBV6-1 and TRBJ1-2, with D perhaps matching TRBD1 (5 bases). This CDR3 is 14 amino acids long. The V end was cut by 6 bases, the J end by 4 bases, with 15 bases between. Germline values: CDR1 MNHNS, CDR2 SASEGT.

V gene TRBV7-3 combines with J gene TRBJ1-3; 8 bases line up with TRBD1. Germline CDR1 reads SGHTA; CDR2 reads FQGTGA. Germline trimming cut 0 bases from V and 4 bases from J; bases unmatched to any gene: 5. The CDR3 totals 16 residues. In DNA form, the CDR3 reads TGTGCCAGCAGCTTAACGCCCAGGGGGCAAGGAAACACCATATATTTT. This translates into CASSLTPRGQGNTIYF.

V usage is TRBV7-3 and J usage is TRBJ2-7; D might be TRBD2 (5 bases). Germline CDR1 is SGHTA and CDR2 is FQGTGA. The V gene lost 3 bases and the J gene lost 0 bases, with 18 bases spanning the gap. This CDR3 spans 17 amino acids. In DNA form, the CDR3 reads TGTGCCAGCAGCTTGGAAAACGGGGAAGGAGGCTCCTACGAGCAGTACTTC. Amino acid sequence: CASSLENGEGGSYEQYF.

This clone was counted once. The V gene is TRBV5-6, the J gene TRBJ2-2; tentative D call: TRBD2 (5 bases). There are 15 residues in the CDR3. Germline-derived CDR1 and CDR2 are SGHDT and YYEEEE. Trimming pared 7 bases from V and 0 bases from J, leaving 13 bases between. The CDR3, as DNA: TGTGCCAGCGGTCAGCGGTTCGCGAACACCGGGGAGCTGTTTTTT. It specifies CASGQRFANTGELFF.

This sequence joins TRBV11-3 and TRBJ2-3, with TRBD1 matching over 7 bases. V shed 5 bases and J 2 bases; nucleotides not matched to a gene: 13. Germline V gene sequence: CDR1 SGHNT, CDR2 YENEEA. This CDR3 has 17 amino acids. Here the CDR3 reads CASSTLWDSGHTDTQYF. CDR3 nucleotide sequence: TGTGCCAGCAGCACACTATGGGACAGCGGACACACAGATACGCAGTATTTT.

The V call is TRBV4-2, the J call TRBJ2-4, with TRBD1 as a possible D gene (5 bases). CDR3 size: 16 residues. The germline V and J ends were trimmed by 3 bases and 1 base, with 13 bases remaining between them. Looked up from germline, CDR1 is LGHNA and CDR2 is YNFKEQ. The CDR3 DNA reads TGTGCCAGCAGCCACTCAGGTTCAGGGGCCAAAAACATTCAGTACTTC. Its translation is CASSHSGSGAKNIQYF.

The chain joins TRBV18 to TRBJ2-7; 7 nucleotides align to TRBD2. V shed 3 bases and J 2 bases; nucleotides not matched to a gene: 4. The germline gives CDR1 KGHSH, CDR2 LQKENI. The length of the CDR3 is 14 residues. The CDR3 region is CASSPPTSTYEQYF. The CDR3 region has the DNA TGTGCCAGCTCACCCCCGACTAGCACCTACGAGCAGTACTTC. Using reference TRBV18 and TRBJ2-7 for the parts outside the CDR3, the full variable domain is NAGVMQNPRHLVRRRGQEARLRCSPMKGHSHVYWYRQLPEEGLKFMVYLQKENIIDESGMPKERFSAEFPKEGPSILRIQQVVRGDSAAYFCASSPPTSTYEQYFGPGTRLTVT.

The V and J genes are TRBV7-2 and TRBJ1-5; 8 positions match TRBD1. CDR3 length: 14 residues. In germline, CDR1 is SGHTA, CDR2 FQGNSA. V was clipped by 5 bases and J by 3 bases; unmatched bases: 3. Here the CDR3 DNA reads TGTGCCAGCAGCGACAGGGGTAACAATCAGCCCCAGCATTTT. Residues: CASSDRGNNQPQHF.

This chain joins TRBV6-1 and TRBJ2-1, with 8 nucleotides matching TRBD1. CDR1 is MNHNS, CDR2 SASEGT, per germline. This CDR3 has 13 amino acids. V shed 7 bases and J 7 bases; nucleotides not matched to a gene: 6. The CDR3 loop is CASTTGVVNEQFF. CDR3 DNA sequence: TGTGCCAGCACGACAGGGGTAGTGAATGAGCAGTTCTTC.

The chain employs TRBV2 and TRBJ1-4; TRBD1 is a possible D gene (5 bases). Germline CDR1 reads SNHLY; CDR2 reads FYNNEI. The CDR3 consists of 17 residues. Trimming removed 3 bases at V and 4 bases at J, with 18 bases between. The CDR3 is CASSDRVRASVNEKLFF. The CDR3 DNA reads as TGTGCCAGCAGTGATAGGGTCAGGGCCTCAGTTAATGAAAAACTGTTTTTT.

This chain links TRBV7-6 with TRBJ2-2, with TRBD1 identical over 9 bases. Looked up from germline, CDR1 is SGHVS and CDR2 is FNYEAQ. After removal of 4 bases from V and 3 bases from J, the junction contained 6 bases not matched to a gene. CDR3 size: 16 residues. The CDR3 nucleotides read TGTGCCAGCAGCTCCCGGGACAGGGTATACACCGGGGAGCTGTTTTTT. Residues: CASSSRDRVYTGELFF.